This T cell receptor beta chain comes out of a study of OX40 agonist ivuxolimab in advanced cancers. As for the study more broadly: Ivuxolimab, which targeted the costimulatory receptor OX40 (CD134), was an agonistic, fully human IgG2 monoclonal antibody. Of the roughly 54 dose-escalation patients, hepatocellular carcinoma was present in about 20, melanoma in approximately 15, renal cell carcinoma in 9 and head and neck cancer in 9. The monotherapy dose-escalation portion (N ≈ 50 patients) of the phase I ivuxolimab trial is reported in the paper. The dose-escalation cohort was about 86% male with a mean age of approximately 60 years, ranging from roughly 20 to 80. Patients were allowed to have had prior anti-PD-1, anti-PD-L1 or anti-CTLA-4 therapy, and 30% to 50% of the dose-escalation patients had previously received checkpoint inhibitors. Peripheral TCRbeta sequencing aimed to test whether ivuxolimab altered TCR sequence diversity and caused clonal T-cell expansion. Partial responses were achieved by three dose-escalation patients, of whom one had hepatocellular carcinoma and two had cutaneous melanoma. Intravenous ivuxolimab was administered to patients every 2 weeks at six dose levels: 0.01, 0.1, 0.3, 1.5, 3 and 10 mg/kg. Broader findings and caveats from the paper: At doses from 0.1 to 3.0 mg/kg, clonal expansion was seen in both CD4+ and CD8+ blood T cells between baseline and week 6. Low levels of normalized T-cell clonal expansion were also shown by some nonresponding patients. Partial responders in the 0.1-3.0 mg/kg groups had among the lowest normalized peripheral clonal expansion, especially among CD8+ T cells. The antigen specificity of the peripheral T cells that underwent clonal expansion was not determined. After ivuxolimab, more expanded clones were found on average in CD8+ T cells than in CD4+ T cells.

Genomic DNA was extracted from sorted cells for sequencing of the TCRbeta CDR3 region. The immunoSEQ Assay was used to sequence the TCRbeta CDR3 regions. In TCRdb, the immuneACCESS table is reduced to in-frame sequences with V and J assigned. These tables do not hold every clone; where another copy was compared, an unresolved V gene accounts for under half, and the others remain unexplained. This sample comprises 55,000 to 80,000 clones, around 90% of them detected only once. The ten largest clones represent 5.2% of the sample. Details on this clone: Its antigen is unknown. No qualities accompany the bases; no much larger clone lies one base away.

Based on the germline V gene, the CDR1 and CDR2 sequences are MNHEY and SVGAGI. V lost 6 bases and J lost 1 base; the stretch between them is 14 bases long. Taken from cysteine to phenylalanine, the CDR3 has 15 residues. The entry retains the CDR3 DNA only, 45 bases that are in frame from base 1. The trial excluded patients who had a history of autoimmune disease or who were on systemic immunosuppression. Peripheral blood for TCR sequencing was collected from all dose cohorts at baseline, on cycle 4 day 1, and on cycle 7 day 1. Samples were obtained from an open-label, multicenter, first-in-human phase I dose-escalation trial of ivuxolimab. Adults with locally advanced or metastatic head and neck squamous cell, hepatocellular, melanoma or renal cell carcinoma were enrolled in the trial. Before TCR sequencing, CD4+ and CD8+ T cells were separately sorted from peripheral blood.

The sequence is built from TRBV6-5 and TRBJ2-3; too little of a D gene remains to name it. The receptor was derived from an adult with an advanced solid tumor such as melanoma, head and neck, liver or kidney cancer. The sequencing used CD4+ or CD8+ T cells sorted from blood, collected in a trial of the OX40 agonist ivuxolimab. The bases are TGTGCCAGCAGCCATTCTTCAGGAGGCACAGATACGCAGTATTTT. Its coded protein is CASSHSSGGTDTQYF.